A selection of T cell receptor beta chains follows, all from one sample in a study of CD4 T cells in relation to SARS-CoV-2 and coronaviruses. Clones were read by immunoSEQ multiplex PCR, and TCRdb kept only the in-frame ones, dropping some. The data show some 65,000 clones, about nine tenths seen once. Sequenced material: memory CD4+ T cells from PBMCs. The source of these receptors is a human donor in good health. Both conserved end residues are part of each CDR3. The D gene is left open where the match is weak. Size tells how often a clone was seen (once, few, many) or the class of an expanded clone, and some rows leave it out.

TRBJ2-7	TRBV29-1	.	.	CSVEGGGSYEQYF	TGCAGCGTTGAGGGGGGAGGCTCCTACGAGCAGTACTTC
TRBJ1-2	TRBV5-1	.	.	CASSLETPNYGYTF	TGCGCCAGCAGCTTAGAGACCCCTAACTATGGCTACACCTTC
TRBJ2-7	TRBV6-5	once	TRBD1	CASSLGTGLYEQYF	TGTGCCAGCAGTTTAGGGACAGGCCTTTACGAGCAGTACTTC
TRBJ1-5	TRBV5-6	.	.	CASSPAGPNQPQHF	TGTGCCAGCAGCCCCGCAGGGCCCAATCAGCCCCAGCATTTT
TRBJ2-2	TRBV9	.	.	CASSVETFSDTGELFF	TGTGCCAGCAGCGTTGAGACTTTTTCGGACACCGGGGAGCTGTTTTTT
TRBJ2-1	TRBV24-1	.	TRBD1	CATSDIRTGGNEQFF	TGTGCCACCAGTGATATACGGACAGGGGGGAATGAGCAGTTCTTC
TRBJ2-3	TRBV11-3	.	TRBD2	CASSLESGGTDTQYF	TGTGCCAGCAGCTTAGAAAGCGGGGGCACAGATACGCAGTATTTT
TRBJ1-1	TRBV5-1	.	.	CASSPGQPNTEAFF	TGCGCCAGCAGCCCGGGACAACCGAACACTGAAGCTTTCTTT
TRBJ2-6	TRBV5-1	.	.	CASSLGPLSGANVLTF	TGCGCCAGCAGCTTGGGGCCGCTCTCTGGGGCCAACGTCCTGACTTTC
TRBJ2-1	TRBV5-1	once	.	CASSLIGGLSLYNEQFF	TGCGCCAGCAGCTTGATAGGGGGACTTAGCCTTTACAATGAGCAGTTCTTC
TRBJ1-4	TRBV6-5	.	.	CASSYSGQTANEKLFF	TGTGCCAGCAGTTACTCCGGGCAGACGGCGAATGAAAAACTGTTTTTT
TRBJ1-2	TRBV30	.	.	CAWSVGGGYTF	TGTGCCTGGAGTGTAGGAGGCGGCTACACCTTC
TRBJ2-5	TRBV27	once	.	CASSLSGSPETQYF	TGTGCCAGCAGTTTAAGTGGGTCTCCAGAGACCCAGTACTTC
TRBJ1-5	TRBV24-1	few	.	CATSDLHWEPQHF	TGTGCCACCAGTGATTTGCACTGGGAGCCCCAGCATTTT